These T cell receptor beta chains were read from a single sample in a study of sequential checkpoint blockade in melanoma. Method: immunoSEQ multiplex PCR; TCRdb's copy keeps in-frame clones and lacks some. The sample shows more than 30,000 clones, roughly a third of them seen only once. Here the sequenced sample was tumor tissue (inferred from file names), taken from a patient given nivolumab and ipilimumab in sequence. The source of these receptors is a human donor with melanoma. The CDR3 runs from the conserved cysteine through the conserved F or W. Fields, in order: J gene, D gene, clone size, V gene, CDR3 protein, CDR3 DNA. The D gene is left open where the match is weak. Expanded clones get a size class; other rows say once, few or many, or leave the size out.

TRBJ1-5 . . TRBV30 CAWSPRGNQPQHF TGTGCCTGGAGCCCCCGAGGCAATCAGCCCCAGCATTTT
TRBJ2-7 TRBD2 . TRBV19 CASSLTGTIHEQYF TGTGCCAGTAGTCTTACCGGGACTATCCACGAGCAGTACTTC
TRBJ1-1 TRBD1 many TRBV11-3 CASSLQGGGTEAFF TGTGCCAGCAGCTTACAGGGGGGAGGAACTGAAGCTTTCTTT
TRBJ1-6 . . TRBV19 CASSILSQGPYPLHF TGTGCCAGTAGTATTTTGAGCCAGGGTCCCTATCCCCTCCACTTT
TRBJ2-1 TRBD1 few TRBV6-8 CASSYIGQGSYNEQFF TGTGCCAGCAGTTACATAGGACAGGGCTCCTACAATGAGCAGTTCTTC
TRBJ1-3 . once TRBV28 CASSLLEGRRGNTIYF TGTGCCAGCAGTTTACTTGAGGGGCGGAGAGGAAACACCATATATTTT
TRBJ2-3 TRBD2 . TRBV6-8 CTSGGTSGGTTDTQYF TGTACCAGCGGCGGGACTAGCGGGGGGACCACAGATACGCAGTATTTT
TRBJ2-1 TRBD2 . TRBV11-1 CASSLRGGYNEQFF TGTGCCAGCAGCTTACGGGGGGGTTACAATGAGCAGTTCTTC
TRBJ1-5 . . TRBV28 CASSSSHTLQGNQPQHF TGTGCCAGCAGTTCATCTCATACCTTACAGGGCAATCAGCCCCAGCATTTT
TRBJ1-3 . . TRBV5-1 CASSRDGESSGNTIYF TGCGCCAGCAGCCGTGACGGCGAAAGCTCTGGAAACACCATATATTTT
TRBJ1-1 . few TRBV28 CASRSHLNTEAFF TGTGCCAGCAGGAGTCACTTGAACACTGAAGCTTTCTTT
TRBJ2-3 TRBD2 . TRBV30 CAWRSGLAGGSDTQYF TGTGCCTGGAGATCCGGACTAGCGGGAGGCTCAGATACGCAGTATTTT
TRBJ2-1 TRBD2 . TRBV12-5 CASGFPSLLAGGRFYNEQFF TGTGCTAGTGGTTTTCCTTCCCTACTAGCGGGAGGGAGATTCTACAATGAGCAGTTCTTC
TRBJ1-1 . few TRBV9 CASSFGDYMAFF TGTGCCAGCAGCTTCGGGGACTACATGGCTTTCTTT
TRBJ2-3 TRBD2 many TRBV6-8 CASMAKGLAGEGSTDTQYF TGTGCCAGCATGGCTAAGGGACTAGCGGGAGAGGGAAGCACAGATACGCAGTATTTT
TRBJ1-3 . few TRBV11-3 CASSFGFSGNTIYF TGTGCCAGCAGCTTCGGCTTCTCTGGAAACACCATATATTTT
TRBJ2-3 . few TRBV10-3 CAITPGPSGADTQYF TGTGCCATCACCCCGGGACCCAGTGGGGCAGATACGCAGTATTTT
TRBJ2-3 TRBD2 few TRBV11-3 CASSQQRGTSGLTDTQYF TGTGCCAGCAGCCAACAAAGGGGGACTAGCGGACTCACAGATACGCAGTATTTT
TRBJ2-3 TRBD1 . TRBV5-1 CASSLSTGVEDTQYF TGCGCCAGCAGCTTGTCGACAGGGGTTGAAGATACGCAGTATTTT
TRBJ1-1 TRBD1 many TRBV11-3 CASSTTGGNTEAFF TGTGCCAGCAGCACCACAGGGGGTAACACTGAAGCTTTCTTT
TRBJ2-3 TRBD1 . TRBV25-1 CASSQTGSDTQYF TGTGCCAGCAGTCAGACAGGGTCAGATACGCAGTATTTT
TRBJ2-3 . few TRBV4-1 CASSQNRADTQYF TGCGCCAGCAGCCAAAATAGGGCAGATACGCAGTATTTT
TRBJ2-7 TRBD1 . TRBV29-1 CSVVRTGSSNEQYF TGCAGCGTTGTCCGGACAGGGAGTTCTAACGAGCAGTACTTC
TRBJ1-1 . many TRBV11-3 CASSPGLSLNTEAFF TGTGCCAGCAGCCCAGGACTTTCCCTTAACACTGAAGCTTTCTTT
TRBJ1-4 TRBD1 many TRBV11-3 CASSLGQPNEKLFF TGTGCCAGCAGCCTGGGACAGCCTAATGAAAAACTGTTTTTT
TRBJ2-3 TRBD2 . TRBV6-8 CASSFLAGGSDTQYF TGTGCCAGCAGTTTTCTAGCGGGGGGGTCAGATACGCAGTATTTT
TRBJ2-5 . . TRBV11-3 CASSPTSGLLKTQYF TGTGCCAGCAGCCCAACCTCCGGCCTCTTGAAGACCCAGTACTTC
TRBJ1-2 TRBD1 few TRBV18 CASWPGQGYGYTF TGTGCCAGCTGGCCGGGACAGGGTTATGGCTACACCTTC
TRBJ1-3 TRBD1 few TRBV11-3 CASSKTGPLSGNTIYF TGTGCCAGCAGCAAGACAGGGCCGCTCTCTGGAAACACCATATATTTT
TRBJ1-6 . . TRBV4-1 CASSQAGGNSPLHF TGCGCCAGCAGCCAAGCGGGGGGAAATTCACCCCTCCACTTT
TRBJ2-7 TRBD1 . TRBV19 CASSIEGQGGYEQYF TGTGCCAGTAGTATAGAAGGACAGGGGGGCTACGAGCAGTACTTC
TRBJ2-3 TRBD1 . TRBV11-3 CASSLDRGLGDTQYF TGTGCCAGCAGCTTGGACAGGGGGCTAGGGGATACGCAGTATTTT
TRBJ1-5 . . TRBV29-1 CSVGGFGNQPQHF TGCAGCGTTGGAGGTTTTGGAAATCAGCCCCAGCATTTT
TRBJ2-1 TRBD2 few TRBV6-8 CASSDSGSGRPGEQFF TGTGCCAGCAGTGACTCGGGTAGCGGGAGGCCTGGGGAGCAGTTCTTC
TRBJ2-7 TRBD1 . TRBV28 CASSPAGQGAREQYF TGTGCCAGCAGCCCCGCGGGACAGGGGGCTCGAGAGCAGTACTTC
TRBJ2-3 . . TRBV5-1 CASSPEGYNTDTQYF TGCGCCAGCAGCCCGGAGGGATATAACACAGATACGCAGTATTTT
TRBJ1-2 . . TRBV5-1 CASSSGGFNYGYTF TGCGCCAGCAGCTCGGGGGGTTTTAACTATGGCTACACCTTC
TRBJ1-2 . . TRBV28 CASSPPRGGAINYGYTF TGTGCCAGCAGTCCTCCTAGGGGTGGCGCGATTAACTATGGCTACACCTTC
TRBJ2-1 TRBD2 few TRBV7-4 CASSLMGSSGSHNEQFF TGTGCCAGCAGCTTAATGGGATCTAGCGGGAGTCACAATGAGCAGTTCTTC
TRBJ1-3 . . TRBV19 CASTELGGAIGNTIYF TGTGCCAGTACCGAACTAGGGGGGGCAATTGGAAACACCATATATTTT
TRBJ2-7 . . TRBV4-1 CASSPSYGTLKTYEQYF TGCGCCAGCAGCCCGTCCTACGGGACACTAAAAACCTACGAGCAGTACTTC
TRBJ2-7 . . TRBV28 CASSLLSGDSYEQYF TGTGCCAGCAGTTTATTATCAGGGGACTCCTACGAGCAGTACTTC
TRBJ1-1 TRBD1 . TRBV29-1 CSVARTGGYTEAFF TGCAGCGTTGCCCGGACAGGGGGGTACACTGAAGCTTTCTTT
TRBJ2-5 TRBD2 . TRBV11-3 CASSRSGHQETQYF TGTGCCAGCAGCCGTAGCGGGCACCAAGAGACCCAGTACTTC
TRBJ2-2 . . TRBV6-8 CAISRGGGNTGELFF TGTGCCATCAGTAGGGGAGGGGGAAACACCGGGGAGCTGTTTTTT
TRBJ1-2 . many TRBV11-3 CASSPEQGLNYGYTF TGTGCCAGCAGCCCCGAACAGGGTCTCAACTATGGCTACACCTTC
TRBJ2-5 . few TRBV28 CASSLRGARETQYF TGTGCCAGCAGTTTACGAGGGGCGAGGGAGACCCAGTACTTC